The rows below give T cell receptor beta chains drawn from one sample of a study of T cell repertoires in cytomegalovirus infection. Their recognized antigens are unknown. Each CDR3 protein is one row after TCRdb ran MiXCR on the reads. The sample has more than 250,000 distinct CDR3 sequences; 20% to 25% are singletons. This material consisted of cultured PBMCs, taken from culture after CMV antigen stimulation. The receptors were sampled from a human donor in good health (CMV status not recorded). Some clones in this sample may be carry-over from other donors' samples. The CDR3 runs from the conserved cysteine through the conserved F or W. The D gene is left open where the match is weak. For some rows the clone size is stated as once, few or many, or as a class when expanded; others skip it.

D	V	J	size	CDR3	DNA
NA	TRBV12-3/TRBV12-4	TRBJ1-5	NA	CASRGPGDQPQHF	TGTGCCAGCAGGGGTCCGGGGGATCAGCCCCAGCATTTT
TRBD2	TRBV7-2	TRBJ2-7	many	CASSLALGLAYEQYF	TGTGCCAGCAGCTTAGCCCTCGGACTAGCCTACGAGCAGTACTTC
NA	TRBV28	TRBJ2-1	few	CASSTTGPQFF	TGTGCCAGCAGTACTACAGGGCCCCAGTTCTTC
TRBD1	TRBV6-2/TRBV6-3	TRBJ1-2	many	CASKTGGANYGYTF	TGTGCCAGCAAGACAGGGGGAGCTAACTATGGCTACACCTTC
TRBD2	TRBV19	TRBJ2-3	NA	CASSDRLALDTQYF	TGTGCCAGTAGTGACCGACTAGCTCTAGATACGCAGTATTTT
TRBD2	TRBV5-4	TRBJ2-5	NA	CASSLGTRGEETQYF	TGTGCCAGCAGCCTGGGAACACGGGGGGAAGAGACCCAGTACTTC
NA	TRBV24-1	TRBJ2-1	few	CATSDPGPIYNEQFF	TGTGCCACCAGTGACCCCGGGCCAATTTACAATGAGCAGTTCTTC
TRBD1	TRBV7-9	TRBJ1-1	many	CASSLIQGARTEAFF	TGTGCCAGCAGCCTGATACAGGGGGCGCGCACTGAAGCTTTCTTT
TRBD1	TRBV19	TRBJ1-2	many	CASSIAQGGYGYTF	TGTGCCAGTAGTATCGCACAGGGGGGGTATGGCTACACCTTC
NA	TRBV5-6	TRBJ2-5	few	CASSSFRVETQYF	TGTGCCAGCAGCTCGTTCAGGGTAGAGACCCAGTACTTC
NA	TRBV19	TRBJ1-2	few	CASTQWLQGRGYTF	TGTGCCAGTACTCAGTGGTTACAGGGTCGCGGCTACACCTTC
TRBD1	TRBV6-5	TRBJ2-3	NA	CASSWGQISTDTQYF	TGTGCCAGCAGTTGGGGACAGATAAGCACAGATACGCAGTATTTT
TRBD2	TRBV14	TRBJ2-1	few	CASNVSPGTRYNEQFF	TGTGCCAGCAACGTCAGTCCCGGGACTAGGTACAATGAGCAGTTCTTC
NA	TRBV6-1	TRBJ2-3	few	CASSQQRLSTDTQYF	TGTGCCAGCAGTCAACAACGGTTAAGCACAGATACGCAGTATTTT
NA	TRBV10-3	TRBJ1-3	NA	CAGRQEILKGNTIYF	TGTGCCGGGAGACAGGAGATCCTTAAGGGAAACACCATATATTTT
NA	TRBV7-9	TRBJ1-4	many	CASSSQSTNEKLFF	TGTGCCAGCAGCTCTCAGTCAACTAATGAAAAACTGTTTTTT
TRBD1	TRBV19	TRBJ2-4	NA	CASSGGTGQKNIQYF	TGTGCCAGTAGTGGGGGGACAGGGCAGAAAAACATTCAGTACTTC
TRBD2	TRBV10-3	TRBJ2-2	NA	CAISGREDTGELFF	TGTGCCATCAGTGGGCGGGAGGACACCGGGGAGCTGTTTTTT
TRBD1	TRBV7-2	TRBJ2-5	many	CASSSGQGAMGTQYF	TGTGCCAGCAGCTCCGGACAGGGGGCCATGGGGACCCAGTACTTC
NA	TRBV28	TRBJ2-5	many	CASSSPLGGGETQYF	TGTGCCAGCAGTTCCCCCCTCGGGGGAGGAGAGACCCAGTACTTC
TRBD2	TRBV6-2/TRBV6-3	TRBJ2-7	NA	CASISTEASGGIYEQYF	TGTGCCAGCATCTCCACGGAGGCCAGCGGGGGAATCTACGAGCAGTACTTC
NA	TRBV7-2	TRBJ2-7	many	CASSLGPRLGEQYF	TGTGCCAGCAGCTTAGGACCGCGGTTGGGGGAGCAGTACTTC
TRBD2	TRBV15	TRBJ2-1	NA	CATSRTTSGSYNEQFF	TGTGCCACCAGCAGAACGACTAGCGGATCCTACAATGAGCAGTTCTTC
NA	TRBV29-1	TRBJ2-5	NA	CSVEEGARGSQETQYF	TGCAGCGTTGAAGAAGGAGCCAGGGGAAGTCAAGAGACCCAGTACTTC
TRBD1	TRBV12-3/TRBV12-4	TRBJ1-5	NA	CASSLGTGVRQPQHF	TGTGCCAGCAGTTTGGGGACAGGGGTACGTCAGCCCCAGCATTTT
TRBD2	TRBV9	TRBJ2-7	NA	CASSVDGGSLVFGGEQYF	TGTGCCAGCAGCGTAGACGGCGGGAGTCTCGTTTTCGGCGGCGAGCAGTACTTC
NA	TRBV9	TRBJ2-7	NA	CASSAVGNEQYF	TGTGCCAGCAGCGCGGTTGGGAACGAGCAGTACTTC
NA	TRBV7-3	TRBJ2-3	few	CASNTRPGDTQYF	TGTGCCAGCAACACCCGGCCTGGAGATACGCAGTATTTT